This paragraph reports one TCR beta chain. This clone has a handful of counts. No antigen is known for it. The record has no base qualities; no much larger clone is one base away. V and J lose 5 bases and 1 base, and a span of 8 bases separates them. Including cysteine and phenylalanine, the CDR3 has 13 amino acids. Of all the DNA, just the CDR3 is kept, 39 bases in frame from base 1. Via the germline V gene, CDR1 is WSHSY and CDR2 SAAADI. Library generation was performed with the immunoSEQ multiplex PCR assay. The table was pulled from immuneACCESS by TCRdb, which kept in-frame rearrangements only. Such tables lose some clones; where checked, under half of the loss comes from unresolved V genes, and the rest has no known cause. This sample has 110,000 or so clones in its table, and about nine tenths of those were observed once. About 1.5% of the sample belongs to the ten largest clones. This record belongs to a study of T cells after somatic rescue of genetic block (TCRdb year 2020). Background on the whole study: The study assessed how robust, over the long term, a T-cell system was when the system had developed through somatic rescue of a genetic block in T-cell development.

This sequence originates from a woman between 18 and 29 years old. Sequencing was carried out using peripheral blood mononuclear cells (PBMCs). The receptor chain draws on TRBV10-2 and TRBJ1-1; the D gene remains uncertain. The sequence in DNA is TGCGCCAGCAGTTACGATTCGAACACTGAAGCTTTCTTT. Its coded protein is CASSYDSNTEAFF.